The 22 T cell receptor beta chains given below trace back to one sample, sequenced in a study of blood T cell repertoires in COVID-19. Clones were sequenced by immunoSEQ multiplex PCR, and TCRdb holds only the in-frame ones, with some missing. This sample has 150,000 to 200,000 clones; around 90% occur once, and the top ten carry around 2%. Sequencing was performed on PBMCs or T cells enriched from blood (not recorded which). The receptors were sampled from a woman under 40 who had recovered from COVID-19.

V gene TRBV7-2 combines with J gene TRBJ2-1; 9 bases are shared with TRBD2. There are 18 residues in the CDR3. Germline loops: CDR1 SGHTA, CDR2 FQGNSA. J gave up 4 bases and V 3 bases, and 13 bases lay outside the gene matches. The CDR3 nucleotides read TGTGCCAGCAGCTTCCCCCGGGGGGGGCTAGCGGGGTACAATGAGCAGTTCTTC. This encodes CASSFPRGGLAGYNEQFF.

The chain is built from TRBV7-2 and TRBJ1-4, with 9 positions matching TRBD1. The CDR3 contains 16 residues. Germline V gives CDR1 SGHTA, CDR2 FQGNSA. The J segment lost 7 bases and the V segment lost 1 base, leaving 7 bases of the junction unmatched. CDR3 loop: CASSLGGTGYSEKLFF. DNA for the CDR3: TGTGCCAGCAGCTTAGGAGGGACAGGGTATAGTGAAAAACTGTTTTTT.

The chain links TRBV27 to TRBJ2-5; D might be TRBD2 (5 bases). V dropped 6 bases and J dropped 5 bases, with 19 bases sitting between them. CDR3 size: 15 residues. CDR1 and CDR2 (germline): MNHEY, SMNVEV (reference sequence). The CDR3 spells CASSLGFGKRETQYF. Here the CDR3 DNA reads TGTGCCAGCAGCCTAGGCTTCGGCAAGCGGGAGACCCAGTACTTC.

This clone was picked up one time. V and J are TRBV4-2 and TRBJ1-3, with D tentatively TRBD1 (6 bases). This CDR3 has 14 residues. Germline CDR1 is LGHNA and CDR2 is YNFKEQ. The germline V and J ends were trimmed by 0 bases and 8 bases, with 11 bases remaining between them. The CDR3 nucleotides read TGTGCCAGCAGCCAAGATCTACAGGGCTACACCATATATTTT. Its protein is CASSQDLQGYTIYF.

The chain links TRBV7-2 to TRBJ1-6; D call uncertain. In germline, CDR1 is SGHTA, CDR2 FQGNSA. Trimming shortened V by 3 bases and J by 8 bases, and 8 bases separated the two germline ends. This CDR3 is 13 amino acids long. CDR3: CASSFERDSPLHF. CDR3 nucleotide sequence: TGTGCCAGCAGCTTTGAACGGGATTCACCCCTCCACTTT.

A single count supports this clone. J is TRBJ1-2 and V is TRBV7-9; a possible D gene is TRBD1 (5 bases). The V end lost 5 bases, the J end lost 3 bases, and 13 bases lay between the germline ends. The germline CDR1 and CDR2 sequences are SEHNR and FQNEAQ (reference sequence). The CDR3 runs to 14 residues. CDR3 region: CASSPPIRDYGYTF. The CDR3 DNA follows: TGTGCCAGCAGCCCCCCTATCAGGGACTATGGCTACACCTTC.

The V gene is TRBV19, the J gene TRBJ1-1; D call uncertain. The CDR3 runs 14 residues. Germline assignment: CDR1 LNHDA and CDR2 SQIVND (reference sequence). Deletions cut 0 bases from V and 8 bases from J, with 13 bases between. CDR3 sequence (DNA): TGTGCCAGTAGTATAGATAGCGTCGGCAGGGAAGCTTTCTTT. Translating it yields CASSIDSVGREAFF.

The J gene is TRBJ2-7, the V gene TRBV27, with 9 positions matching TRBD1. Germline-derived CDR1 and CDR2 are MNHEY and SMNVEV (reference sequence). The CDR3 is 14 amino acids. V lost 3 bases, J lost 8 bases, and 8 bases stayed unmatched. The CDR3 loop is CASSFSGTGRQQYF. The CDR3 DNA is TGTGCCAGCAGTTTTTCCGGGACAGGGAGACAGCAGTACTTC.

This rearrangement joins TRBV5-8 to TRBJ2-5, with 7 bases lining up with TRBD1. Trimming cost V 4 bases and J 2 bases; bases outside gene matches: 5. The CDR3 length is 14 residues. Germline loops: CDR1 SGHTS, CDR2 YDEGEE. CDR3 amino acids: CASSIPGQQETQYF. Written as DNA, the CDR3 is TGTGCCAGCAGCATCCCGGGACAGCAAGAGACCCAGTACTTC.

The rearrangement joins TRBV7-9 to TRBJ1-6, with 8 bases matching TRBD1. The length of the CDR3 is 15 residues. The ends lost 5 bases at V and 7 bases at J; junction bases unmatched: 7. Germline V gives CDR1 SEHNR, CDR2 FQNEAQ (reference sequence). This CDR3 is CASSPGQGNNSPLHF. The CDR3, as DNA: TGTGCCAGCAGCCCCGGACAGGGCAACAATTCACCCCTCCACTTT.

The chain joins TRBV6-2 or TRBV6-3 to TRBJ2-3; a possible D gene is TRBD1 (5 bases). Germline CDR1 MNHEY, CDR2 SVGEGT. Trimming pared 5 bases from V and 6 bases from J, leaving 9 bases between. This CDR3 region has 12 residues. CDR3 sequence: CASSPRQDTQYF. The CDR3 coding sequence is TGTGCCAGCAGTCCAAGACAGGATACGCAGTATTTT.

The chain couples TRBV4-1 to TRBJ1-1; D is uncertain. The V end lost 2 bases, the J end lost 1 base, and 17 bases lay between the germline ends. Per the germline V gene, CDR1 is MGHRA and CDR2 is YSYEKL. The CDR3 loop spans 17 amino acids. The CDR3: CASSQPTSSRANTEAFF. DNA for the CDR3: TGCGCCAGCAGCCAACCCACGAGTTCCCGAGCGAACACTGAAGCTTTCTTT.

The chain recombines TRBV6-2 or TRBV6-3 with TRBJ2-7; D remains unclear. Germline CDR1 MNHEY, CDR2 SVGEGT. This CDR3 region has 14 residues. Trimming shortened V by 2 bases and J by 7 bases, and 15 bases separated the two germline ends. The CDR3 sequence is CASSYEPSAREQYF. The CDR3 nucleotides are TGTGCCAGCAGTTACGAGCCTTCCGCGAGGGAGCAGTACTTC.

This sequence joins TRBV4-2 and TRBJ1-2; 10 nucleotides line up with TRBD1. V dropped 0 bases and J dropped 5; count of bases not matched to a gene: 3. Looked up from germline, CDR1 is LGHNA and CDR2 is YNFKEQ. The CDR3 runs 15 residues. This CDR3 is CASSQEGTGEYGYTF. In nucleotides, the CDR3 is TGTGCCAGCAGCCAAGAGGGGACAGGGGAGTATGGCTACACCTTC.

This clone was observed once. This chain links TRBV13 with TRBJ1-2; D may be TRBD1 (6 bases). This CDR3 has 15 residues. V lost 0 bases to trimming and J lost 8 bases, with 16 bases between them. The germline V gene has CDR1 PRHDT and CDR2 FYEKMQ (reference sequence). CDR3 sequence (DNA): TGTGCCAGCAGCTTAGGCGGGGGGGCTGAAAAAGGCTACACCTTC. Protein: CASSLGGGAEKGYTF.

The rearrangement joins TRBV5-4 to TRBJ1-6; D gene ambiguous. The CDR3 extends over 13 amino acids. Germline lookup yields CDR1 SGHNT and CDR2 YYREEE (reference sequence). Between the trimmed V and J ends, which lost 2 bases and 7 bases, there was a span of 7 bases. CDR3 amino acids: CASSFTVNSPLHF. In DNA form, the CDR3 reads TGTGCCAGCAGCTTCACGGTCAATTCACCCCTCCACTTT.

The V and J genes are TRBV9 and TRBJ2-7; D ambiguous. Germline V CDR1 and CDR2: SGDLS, YYNGEE. The V end was cut by 0 bases, the J end by 5 bases, with 12 bases between. This CDR3 is 14 amino acids long. The CDR3 region has the DNA TGTGCCAGCAGCGTAGCCATTTCGGGTAACGAGCAGTACTTC. Amino acid sequence: CASSVAISGNEQYF.

The rearrangement joins TRBV15 to TRBJ2-7; 11 bases map to TRBD1. Germline V gene lookup returns CDR1 LNHNV and CDR2 YYDKDF (reference sequence). The CDR3 loop spans 15 amino acids. After removal of 5 bases from V and 3 bases from J, the junction contained 6 bases not matched to a gene. The CDR3 DNA reads as TGTGCCACCAGCCCAGGGACAGGGGGAGGCTACGAGCAGTACTTC. Translation gives CATSPGTGGGYEQYF.

This clone was seen a handful of times. The rearrangement joins TRBV29-1 to TRBJ2-7; D uncertain. The V gene's germline CDR1 is SQVTM and CDR2 ANQGSEA. CDR3 length: 11 residues. The CDR3 spells CRPRLSYEQYF. The CDR3 nucleotides are TGCAGGCCTCGGTTGTCCTACGAGCAGTACTTC.

The chain recombines TRBV4-1 with TRBJ2-3; 9 positions agree with TRBD2. In germline, CDR1 is MGHRA, CDR2 YSYEKL. V dropped 5 bases and J dropped 2; count of bases not matched to a gene: 8. This CDR3 comprises 16 residues. In DNA, the CDR3 is TGCGCCAGCAGCTTATTAGCGGGGGTGAACACAGATACGCAGTATTTT. Translated, it gives CASSLLAGVNTDTQYF.

This clone was counted a single time. The CDR3 coding sequence is TGTGCCAGCAGTCACTTGGTAGCGGGAGGGGAGACCCAGTACTTC. As protein: CASSHLVAGGETQYF. The genes are TRBV6-2 or TRBV6-3 and TRBJ2-5, with TRBD2 matching over 11 bases. J was trimmed by 5 bases and V by 5 bases; bases with no gene match: 7. Germline V CDR1 and CDR2: MNHEY, SVGEGT. The CDR3 has 15 amino acids.

The chain carries TRBV2 and TRBJ1-6, with 7 bases fitting TRBD1. With V trimmed by 0 bases and J by 10 bases, 6 bases remained unmatched. CDR1 and CDR2 from the germline V gene are SNHLY and FYNNEI. The length of the CDR3 is 15 residues. The CDR3 protein is CASSEAYRGRSPLHF. CDR3 DNA: TGTGCCAGCAGTGAAGCGTACAGGGGTAGGTCACCCCTCCACTTT. The full variable domain, completed using reference TRBV2 and TRBJ1-6, is EPEVTQTPSHQVTQMGQEVILRCVPISNHLYFYWYRQILGQKVEFLVSFYNNEISEKSEIFDDQFSVERPDGSNFTLKIRSTKLEDSAMYFCASSEAYRGRSPLHFGNGTRLTVT.